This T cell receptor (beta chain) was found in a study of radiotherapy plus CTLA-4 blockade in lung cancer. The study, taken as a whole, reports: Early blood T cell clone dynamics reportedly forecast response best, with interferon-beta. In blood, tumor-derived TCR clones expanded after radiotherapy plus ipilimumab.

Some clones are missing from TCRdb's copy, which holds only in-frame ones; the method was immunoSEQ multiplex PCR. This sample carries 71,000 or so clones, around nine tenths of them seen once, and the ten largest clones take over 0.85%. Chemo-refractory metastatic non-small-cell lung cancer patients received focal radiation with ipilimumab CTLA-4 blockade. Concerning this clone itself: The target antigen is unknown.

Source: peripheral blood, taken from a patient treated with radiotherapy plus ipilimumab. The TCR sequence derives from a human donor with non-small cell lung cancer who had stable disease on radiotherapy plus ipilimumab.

In DNA form, the CDR3 reads TGTGCCAGCGGAGACAGGGCTGAAAACATTCAGTACTTC. Translating it yields CASGDRAENIQYF. The chain employs TRBV6-1 and TRBJ2-4; 7 bases line up with TRBD1. This CDR3 has 13 amino acids. Germline lookup yields CDR1 MNHNS and CDR2 SASEGT. J lost 5 bases, V lost 8 bases, and 6 bases had no gene match.